The T cell receptor (beta chain) described here comes from a study of response to subunit inactivated influenza vaccine. This clonotype appeared many times. TCRdb independently ran MiXCR on the RT-PCR reads; one entry per CDR3 protein. Here the sample spans over 400,000 distinct CDR3 sequences, approximately 11% being singletons. V was pared by 9 bases and J by 3 bases, with 2 bases of the junction left unmatched. In germline, CDR1 is WSHSY, CDR2 SAAADI. The CDR3 is 12 residues long. Sequencing was performed on PBMCs from blood, taken 40 to 50 days after vaccination. V is TRBV10-2 and J is TRBJ2-7, with TRBD1 matching over 10 bases. The clonotype comes from a man aged 50 to 59 who received an inactivated influenza vaccine. The CDR3 reads CASRTGGYEQYF. CDR3 DNA sequence: TGCGCCAGTAGGACAGGGGGCTACGAGCAGTACTTC.